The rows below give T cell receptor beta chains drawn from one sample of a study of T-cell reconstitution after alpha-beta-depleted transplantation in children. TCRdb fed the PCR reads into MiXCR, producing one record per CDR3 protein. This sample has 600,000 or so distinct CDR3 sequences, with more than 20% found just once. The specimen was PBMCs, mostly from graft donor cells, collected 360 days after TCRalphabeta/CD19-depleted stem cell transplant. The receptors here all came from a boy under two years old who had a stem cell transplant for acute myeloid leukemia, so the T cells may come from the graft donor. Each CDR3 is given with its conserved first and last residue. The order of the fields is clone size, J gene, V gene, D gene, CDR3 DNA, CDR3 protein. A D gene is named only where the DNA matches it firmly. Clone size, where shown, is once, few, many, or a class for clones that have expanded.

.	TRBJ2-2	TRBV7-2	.	TGTGCCAGCAGCTTGGGGGGGGCCGACGGGGAGCTGTTTTTT	CASSLGGADGELFF
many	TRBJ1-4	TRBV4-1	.	TGCGCCAGCAGCCAAGTCGGAAGGGGCCGTGAAAAACTGTTTTTT	CASSQVGRGREKLFF
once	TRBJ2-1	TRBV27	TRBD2	TGTGCCAGCAGTTTATTAGCGGGGGCAGAGCAGTTCTTC	CASSLLAGAEQFF
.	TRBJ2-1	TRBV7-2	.	TGTGCCAGCAGCTTAGAGGTTAGCGACACTGAGCAGTTCTTC	CASSLEVSDTEQFF
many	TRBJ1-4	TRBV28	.	TGTGCCAGCAGTTTCACAGGGTTGAAGACTAATGAAAAACTGTTTTTT	CASSFTGLKTNEKLFF
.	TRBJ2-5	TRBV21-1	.	TGTGCCAGCAGCAAAGGGGGGGCCGGTAACCAAGAGACCCAGTACTTC	CASSKGGAGNQETQYF
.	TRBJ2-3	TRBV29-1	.	TGCAGCGTTGATCCCCGCAAGGAGAGGAACACAGATACGCAGTATTTT	CSVDPRKERNTDTQYF
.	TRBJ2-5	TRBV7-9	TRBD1	TGTGCCAGCAGCGACCTCAGCACAGGGGGCAGGGAGACCCAGTACTTC	CASSDLSTGGRETQYF
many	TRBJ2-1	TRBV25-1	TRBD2	TGTGCCAGCAGTGAAGTAGCGGGGGACTACAATGAGCAGTTCTTC	CASSEVAGDYNEQFF
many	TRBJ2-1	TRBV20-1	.	TGCAGTGCCTCTCCGGACCGATACAATGAGCAGTTCTTC	CSASPDRYNEQFF
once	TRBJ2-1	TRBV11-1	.	TGTGCCAGCAGCCCCGGACTGGACTTGTCGGGGAATGAGCAGTTCTTC	CASSPGLDLSGNEQFF
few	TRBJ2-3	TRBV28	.	TGTGCCAGCAGTACCGGCAGGGTGCGCACAGATACGCAGTATTTT	CASSTGRVRTDTQYF
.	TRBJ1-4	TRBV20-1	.	TGCAGTGCTAGAGTGGCGGGGAGGACAACTAATGAAAAACTGTTTTTT	CSARVAGRTTNEKLFF